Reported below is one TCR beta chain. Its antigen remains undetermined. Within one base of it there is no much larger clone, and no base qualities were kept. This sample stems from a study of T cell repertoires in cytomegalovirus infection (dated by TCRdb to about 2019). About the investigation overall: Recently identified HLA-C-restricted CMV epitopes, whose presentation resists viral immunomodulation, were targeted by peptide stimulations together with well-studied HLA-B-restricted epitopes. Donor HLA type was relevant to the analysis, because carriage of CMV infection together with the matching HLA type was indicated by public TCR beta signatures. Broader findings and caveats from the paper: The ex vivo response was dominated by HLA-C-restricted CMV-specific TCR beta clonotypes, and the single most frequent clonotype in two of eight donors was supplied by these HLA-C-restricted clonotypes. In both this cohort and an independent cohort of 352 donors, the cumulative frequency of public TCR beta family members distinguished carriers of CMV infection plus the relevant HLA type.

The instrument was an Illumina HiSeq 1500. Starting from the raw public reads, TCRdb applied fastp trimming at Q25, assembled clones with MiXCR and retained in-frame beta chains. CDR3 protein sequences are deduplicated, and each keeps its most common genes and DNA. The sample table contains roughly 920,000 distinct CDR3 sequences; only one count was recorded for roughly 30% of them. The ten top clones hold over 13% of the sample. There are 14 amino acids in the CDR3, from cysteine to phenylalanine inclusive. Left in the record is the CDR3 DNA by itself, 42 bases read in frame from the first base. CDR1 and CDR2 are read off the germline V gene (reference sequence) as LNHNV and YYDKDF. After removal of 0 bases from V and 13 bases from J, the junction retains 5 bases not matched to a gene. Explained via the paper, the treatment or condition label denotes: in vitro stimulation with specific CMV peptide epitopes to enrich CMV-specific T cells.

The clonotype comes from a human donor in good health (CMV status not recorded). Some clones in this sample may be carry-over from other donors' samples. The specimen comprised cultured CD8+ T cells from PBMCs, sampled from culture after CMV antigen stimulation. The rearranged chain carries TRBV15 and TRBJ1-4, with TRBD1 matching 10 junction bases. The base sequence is TGTGCCACCAGCAGAGATCTCCGGGACAGGGGACTGTTTTTT. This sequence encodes CATSRDLRDRGLFF.